Listed here is a single T cell receptor beta chain. Authors' methods: Researchers report that nucleated cell counts were estimated from reference gene primer amplification. The method was immunoSEQ multiplex PCR; TCRdb's version includes in-frame clones alone and lacks a portion of them. V and J calls and clone size come straight from that table; D and trimming were deduced from the DNA. The sample has 100,000 to 150,000 clones, 65% to 85% seen once. This entry belongs to a study of blood T cell repertoires in COVID-19. For the study at large: Both acute and convalescent COVID-19 samples were obtained from the United States, Italy and Spain. T cells, B-cell-depleted T cells, or PBMCs provided the cDNA or gDNA that served as material.

Germline assignment: CDR1 KGHSH and CDR2 LQKENI. V was pared by 2 bases and J by 7 bases, with 8 bases between. This CDR3 has 13 amino acids. The sample comprised peripheral blood. The V and J genes are TRBV18 and TRBJ2-2; maybe TRBD2 (5 bases). The TCR sequence derives from a man aged 65 to 85 with acute or convalescent COVID-19. The CDR3 DNA sequence: TGTGCCAGCTCACCAGACGGGATCGGGGAGCTGTTTTTT. The encoded protein is CASSPDGIGELFF.